These 2 T cell receptor beta chains were all obtained from the same sample, sequenced in a study of blood T cell repertoires in COVID-19. Profiled with immunoSEQ multiplex PCR; TCRdb holds only in-frame clones, not every one. The repertoire has some 45,000 clones, about 91% of them found once; the top ten carry approximately 8.3%. Sequenced: peripheral blood. The origin of the receptors is a man in his fifties with active COVID-19.

A word on this clone: A read error may produce the germline difference seen at one junction end. The rearrangement uses TRBV19 and TRBJ2-6; TRBD1 matches 7 bases. The CDR3 loop spans 15 amino acids. Germline V gene sequence: CDR1 LNHDA, CDR2 SQIVND (reference sequence). The CDR3 DNA follows: TGTGCCAGTAGTAGAACAGGGGCTGGGGCCAGCGTCCTGACTTTC. Translating gives CASSRTGAGASVLTF. The full variable domain, its missing parts supplied by reference TRBV19 and TRBJ2-6, is DGGITQSPKYLFRKEGQNVTLSCEQNLNHDAMYWYRQDPGQGLRLIYYSQIVNDFQKGDIAEGYSVSREKKESFPLTVTSAQKNPTAFYLCASSRTGAGASVLTFGAGSRLTVL.

The rearrangement joins TRBV5-1 to TRBJ2-7, with TRBD2 matching over 8 bases. The CDR3 is 17 residues long. J lost 5 bases, V lost 4 bases, and 17 bases had no gene match. Germline V gives CDR1 SGHRS, CDR2 YFSETQ. CDR3: CASSGSPGTSRLDEQYF. The CDR3 nucleotides are TGCGCCAGCAGCGGATCCCCCGGGACTAGTAGGCTCGACGAGCAGTACTTC.